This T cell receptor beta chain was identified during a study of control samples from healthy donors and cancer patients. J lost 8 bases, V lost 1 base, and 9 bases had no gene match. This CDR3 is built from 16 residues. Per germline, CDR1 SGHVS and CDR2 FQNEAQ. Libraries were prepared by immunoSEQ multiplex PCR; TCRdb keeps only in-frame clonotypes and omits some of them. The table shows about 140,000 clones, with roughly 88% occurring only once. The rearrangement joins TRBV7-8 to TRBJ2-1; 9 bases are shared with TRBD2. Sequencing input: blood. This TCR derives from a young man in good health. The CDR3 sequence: CASSLGAGGKADEQFF. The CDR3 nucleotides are TGTGCCAGCAGCTTAGGAGCGGGGGGCAAAGCGGATGAGCAGTTCTTC.